These 27 T cell receptor beta chains share one sample of origin, sequenced in a study of cytomegalovirus exposure and HLA in healthy donors. PCR amplification relied on 60 Vbeta primers (plus 13 Jbeta primers). Clones were read by immunoSEQ multiplex PCR, and TCRdb kept only the in-frame ones, dropping some. The repertoire holds approximately 150,000 clones, with over 65% as singletons. Sequencing was done on a sample of PBMCs. Receptors were obtained from a male donor in good health and CMV-seronegative.

This clone has only a few counts. CDR3 nucleotides: TGCGCCAGCAGCTTTGGGACAGGTCCCTACGAGCAGTACTTC. Translating it yields CASSFGTGPYEQYF. The chain uses TRBV5-1 and TRBJ2-7, with TRBD1 identical over 8 bases. V lost 2 bases, J lost 2 bases, and 3 bases stayed unmatched. Germline V gene lookup returns CDR1 SGHRS and CDR2 YFSETQ. There are 14 residues in the CDR3. Combining the CDR3 with reference TRBV5-1 and TRBJ2-7 gives the whole variable domain KAGVTQTPRYLIKTRGQQVTLSCSPISGHRSVSWYQQTPGQGLQFLFEYFSETQRNKGNFPGRFSGRQFSNSRSEMNVSTLELGDSALYLCASSFGTGPYEQYFGPGTRLTVT.

The chain links TRBV27 to TRBJ1-2; 10 bases line up with TRBD1. The CDR3 spans 16 residues. Germline CDR1 MNHEY, CDR2 SMNVEV (reference sequence). V dropped 6 bases and J dropped 4; count of bases not matched to a gene: 11. CDR3 nucleotide sequence: TGTGCCAGCAGACCAGAGACAGGGGGCGTAATCTATGGCTACACCTTC. It is translated as CASRPETGGVIYGYTF.

The CDR3 DNA follows: TGCGCCAGCAGCTTGGGGGACAGGGTTGGGAATGAGCAGTTCTTC. Residues: CASSLGDRVGNEQFF. The rearrangement links TRBV5-1 to TRBJ2-1, with 9 bases that match TRBD1. The junction had 5 bases not matched to a gene; V was cut back by 0 bases and J by 7 bases. The CDR3 has 15 amino acids. Germline V CDR1 and CDR2: SGHRS, YFSETQ.

This chain links TRBV5-4 with TRBJ2-6, with D unclear. V was clipped by 10 bases and J by 1 base, with 9 bases between them. The V gene's germline CDR1 is SGHNT and CDR2 YYREEE (reference sequence). CDR3 length: 13 residues. The CDR3 region has the DNA TGTGCCGGCCATGTGTCTGGGGCCAACGTCCTGACTTTC. This sequence encodes CAGHVSGANVLTF.

The rearrangement links TRBV5-6 to TRBJ2-7; D is possibly TRBD1 (5 bases). V lost 0 bases, J lost 7 bases, and 17 bases lay in between. Germline lookup yields CDR1 SGHDT and CDR2 YYEEEE. This CDR3 has 15 amino acids. The CDR3 sequence is CASSLDGQGLHEQYF. The CDR3 nucleotides are TGTGCCAGCAGCTTGGACGGACAAGGGCTTCATGAGCAGTACTTC.

The V gene is TRBV4-3, the J gene TRBJ2-3; 7 nucleotides agree with TRBD1. V dropped 0 bases and J dropped 2; count of bases not matched to a gene: 5. Germline V gene sequence: CDR1 LGHNA, CDR2 YSLEER. The CDR3 sequence is 16 residues long. CDR3 amino acids: CASSQEPGQTTDTQYF. In DNA form, the CDR3 reads TGCGCCAGCAGCCAAGAACCGGGACAGACCACAGATACGCAGTATTTT.

This chain uses TRBV5-1 with TRBJ2-7, with 10 bases lining up with TRBD1. Germline V gene data show CDR1 as SGHRS and CDR2 as YFSETQ. V lost 4 bases to trimming and J lost 6 bases; unmatched junction nucleotides: 10. The CDR3 has 15 amino acids. The CDR3 coding sequence is TGCGCCAGCAGCCCGGAGGGGACAGGGGTGTTCGAGCAGTACTTC. Its translation: CASSPEGTGVFEQYF. The variable domain in full, completed from reference TRBV5-1 and TRBJ2-7, reads KAGVTQTPRYLIKTRGQQVTLSCSPISGHRSVSWYQQTPGQGLQFLFEYFSETQRNKGNFPGRFSGRQFSNSRSEMNVSTLELGDSALYLCASSPEGTGVFEQYFGPGTRLTVT.

The chain combines TRBV5-6 with TRBJ1-2; 7 nucleotides agree with TRBD1. V was pared by 3 bases and J by 6 bases, with 14 bases of the junction left unmatched. This CDR3 spans 16 amino acids. Germline V lookup: CDR1 SGHDT, CDR2 YYEEEE. This CDR3 reads CASSSIQGRAGDGYTF. The DNA of the CDR3 is TGTGCCAGCAGCTCAATACAGGGGCGGGCGGGCGATGGCTACACCTTC.

The rearrangement uses TRBV28 and TRBJ1-4; the D is unclear. V lost 5 bases, J lost 5 bases, and 9 bases lay in between. This CDR3 contains 13 residues. Germline lookup yields CDR1 MDHEN and CDR2 SYDVKM. Written as DNA, the CDR3 is TGTGCCAGCAGTCTCACGGGGAATGAAAAACTGTTTTTT. Translating it yields CASSLTGNEKLFF.

The V call is TRBV4-3, the J call TRBJ2-7; the match to TRBD2 covers 10 bases. In germline, CDR1 is LGHNA, CDR2 YSLEER. Trimming cost V 3 bases and J 4 bases; bases outside gene matches: 9. The CDR3 covers 16 residues. The CDR3 reads CASSHSTAGGLYEQYF. The CDR3 nucleotides are TGCGCCAGCAGCCACAGTACAGCGGGAGGGTTATACGAGCAGTACTTC.

CDR3 sequence: CASSYSAQGAYEQYF. The CDR3 bases are TGTGCCAGCAGTTACTCCGCACAGGGGGCTTACGAGCAGTACTTC. The rearrangement links TRBV6-6 to TRBJ2-7; 9 bases match TRBD1. The CDR3 consists of 15 residues. CDR1 and CDR2 from the germline V gene are MNHNY and SVGAGI (reference sequence). Trimming at V came to 0 bases and at J to 4 bases, leaving 4 bases not matched to a gene.

The chain couples TRBV4-3 to TRBJ2-1, with a weak D call TRBD1 (5 bases). CDR1 and CDR2 (germline): LGHNA, YSLEER. The V and J ends lost 0 bases and 8 bases respectively, with 14 bases between them. The CDR3 is 15 residues long. The CDR3 is CASSQDRTNVYEQFF. CDR3 nucleotides: TGCGCCAGCAGCCAAGACAGGACAAACGTCTATGAGCAGTTCTTC.

V gene TRBV4-2 combines with J gene TRBJ2-6, with 8 bases aligning to TRBD1. The ends lost 4 bases at V and 1 base at J; junction bases unmatched: 18. There are 21 residues in the CDR3. Per germline, CDR1 LGHNA and CDR2 YNFKEQ. CDR3 coding DNA: TGTGCCAGCAGCCTCCCTAGGCCCTGGACAGGGAAAAAGTCTGGGGCCAACGTCCTGACTTTC. Protein: CASSLPRPWTGKKSGANVLTF.

This clone was observed a single time. This CDR3 is also generated by other DNA sequences in the sample. The chain uses TRBV27 and TRBJ2-1, with 12 nucleotides matching TRBD2. Trimming took 6 bases from V and 4 from J; bases not matched to a gene: 4. Germline V lookup: CDR1 MNHEY, CDR2 SMNVEV (reference sequence). The CDR3 is 15 amino acids. CDR3 sequence (DNA): TGTGCCAGCAGCTCCGGACTAGCGGGATACAATGAGCAGTTCTTC. It encodes CASSSGLAGYNEQFF.

The chain couples TRBV7-2 to TRBJ2-1; D is perhaps TRBD1 (5 bases). Trimming stripped 2 bases from V and 15 bases from J, with 14 bases between. The CDR3 has 12 amino acids. Germline assignment: CDR1 SGHTA and CDR2 FQGNSA. The DNA of the CDR3 is TGTGCCAGCAGCTTACAGGGTGGGATCGGGTTCTTC. Its protein product is CASSLQGGIGFF.

The chain has TRBV18 and TRBJ2-7; TRBD1 aligns across 10 bases. V was pared by 8 bases and J by 5 bases, with 6 bases of the junction left unmatched. CDR1 and CDR2 from the germline V gene are KGHSH and LQKENI. This CDR3 contains 13 residues. The CDR3 DNA follows: TGTGCCAGCCTATCCGGGACAGGGGACGAGCAGTACTTC. It is translated as CASLSGTGDEQYF.

This clone has more than one count but fewer than ten. The V call is TRBV28, the J call TRBJ2-3, with a possible D match to TRBD2 (5 bases). The germline gives CDR1 MDHEN, CDR2 SYDVKM. Trimming stripped 7 bases from V and 14 bases from J, with 22 bases between. There are 13 residues in the CDR3. DNA for the CDR3: TGTGCCAGCACCGAACCCGGACTTGGCGGCGGGTATTTT. Translating gives CASTEPGLGGGYF.

The CDR3 coding sequence is TGTGCCTGGACTAAGCAGGGATTCCAAGAGACCCAGTACTTC. This codes for CAWTKQGFQETQYF. The rearrangement links TRBV30 to TRBJ2-5; possibly TRBD1 for D (5 bases). The CDR3 runs 14 residues. The germline CDR1 and CDR2 sequences are GTSNPN and SVGIG (reference sequence). V was cut by 4 bases and J by 1 base, with 13 bases left in between. The variable domain in full, with the rest retrieved from reference TRBV30 and TRBJ2-5, is SQTIHQWPATLVQPVGSPLSLECTVEGTSNPNLYWYRQAAGRGLQLLFYSVGIGQISSEVPQNLSASRPQDRQFILSSKKLLLSDSGFYLCAWTKQGFQETQYFGPGTRLLVL.

This clone was found once. This rearrangement joins TRBV11-2 to TRBJ2-3; D is undetermined. The germline V gene has CDR1 SGHAT and CDR2 FQNNGV. The CDR3 runs 15 residues. The V end lost 1 base, the J end lost 4 bases, and 12 bases lay between the germline ends. This CDR3 reads CASSLGQRFPDTQYF. CDR3 in DNA: TGTGCCAGCAGCTTAGGTCAGCGTTTCCCAGATACGCAGTATTTT. The full variable domain, in which reference TRBV11-2 and TRBJ2-3 provide the parts outside the CDR3, is EAGVAQSPRYKIIEKRQSVAFWCNPISGHATLYWYQQILGQGPKLLIQFQNNGVVDDSQLPKDRFSAERLKGVDSTLKIQPAKLEDSAVYLCASSLGQRFPDTQYFGPGTRLTVL.

The chain has TRBV27 and TRBJ2-7; weak D call: TRBD2 (6 bases). Germline-derived CDR1 and CDR2 are MNHEY and SMNVEV (reference sequence). The V end was cut by 2 bases, the J end by 1 base, with 9 bases between. The CDR3 totals 14 residues. The CDR3 region is CASSLMRDSYEQYF. The CDR3 nucleotides read TGTGCCAGCAGTTTAATGCGGGATTCCTACGAGCAGTACTTC.

This rearrangement joins TRBV27 to TRBJ2-4; D may be TRBD2 (5 bases). In germline, CDR1 is MNHEY, CDR2 SMNVEV (reference sequence). The CDR3 spans 13 residues. V was trimmed by 8 bases and J by 5 bases, leaving 13 bases between them. The CDR3 is CASSDWGQNIQYF. In DNA form, the CDR3 reads TGTGCCAGCTCGGACTGGGGTCAAAACATTCAGTACTTC.

This chain links TRBV2 with TRBJ2-1, with D possibly being TRBD1 (5 bases). V was shortened by 7 bases and J by 5 bases, with 15 bases between the two germline ends. CDR3 size: 14 residues. The germline V gene encodes CDR1 SNHLY and CDR2 FYNNEI. CDR3 in amino acids: CASTRLGLNNEQFF. CDR3 in DNA: TGTGCCAGCACTAGACTGGGGCTCAACAATGAGCAGTTCTTC.

This chain joins TRBV29-1 and TRBJ1-1, with D tentatively TRBD1 (5 bases). V shed 7 bases and J shed 5 bases, with 8 bases lying between them. This CDR3 has 10 residues. From germline, CDR1 is SQVTM and CDR2 ANQGSEA. In DNA, the CDR3 is TGCAGCGCGACAGTTACTGAAGCTTTCTTT. Translated: CSATVTEAFF.

Concerning this clone: A read error may produce the germline difference seen at one junction end. The rearrangement uses TRBV29-1 and TRBJ1-1; 7 bases map to TRBD1. The CDR3 is 10 residues long. The germline gives CDR1 SQVTM, CDR2 ANQGSEA. The DNA of the CDR3 is TGCAGCGTTAACAGGGGCCAGGGGGTCTTT. Translation gives CSVNRGQGVF.

For the CDR3, the DNA is TGCGCCAGCAATAACCCCCGGGGTGTTTCATCCTACAATGAGCAGTTCTTC. Amino acid sequence: CASNNPRGVSSYNEQFF. The chain couples TRBV10-1 to TRBJ2-1; D perhaps matches TRBD2 (5 bases). The CDR3 is 17 residues long. Trimming pared 7 bases from V and 1 base from J, leaving 20 bases between. Germline-derived CDR1 and CDR2 are WNHNN and SYGVQD (reference sequence).

The chain is built from TRBV29-1 and TRBJ2-7; tentative D call: TRBD2 (7 bases). The CDR3 spans 12 residues. Trimming removed 3 bases at V and 7 bases at J, with 13 bases between. Germline CDR1 is SQVTM and CDR2 is ANQGSEA. As DNA, the CDR3 is TGCAGCGTTGACGTAGGGGGAGGGGAGCAGTACTTC. Translation: CSVDVGGGEQYF.

The V gene is TRBV2, the J gene TRBJ2-7; perhaps TRBD2 as D (6 bases). This CDR3 has 13 residues. V was cut by 5 bases and J by 3 bases, with 11 bases left in between. The germline V gene has CDR1 SNHLY and CDR2 FYNNEI. The CDR3 region is CASSPLGGYEQYF. The CDR3, as DNA: TGTGCCAGCAGTCCCCTGGGGGGCTACGAGCAGTACTTC.